Listed here are 4 T cell receptor beta chains from one sample, sequenced in a study of T-cell reconstitution after alpha-beta-depleted transplantation in children. Unique molecular identifiers were incorporated during preparation of the TCRbeta library. From the PCR reads, TCRdb called clonotypes with MiXCR, one entry per CDR3 protein. This table holds approximately 270,000 distinct CDR3 sequences, more than 20% found once. The specimen comprised PBMCs, mostly from graft donor cells, sampled 360 days after TCRalphabeta/CD19-depleted stem cell transplant. The source of these receptors is a female patient between 2 and 15 years old who had a stem cell transplant for congenital amegakaryocytic thrombocytopenia, so the T cells may come from the graft donor.

This clonotype has ten or more counts. The chain couples TRBV20-1 to TRBJ2-7; D is unclear. The CDR3 contains 13 residues. V was cut by 4 bases and J by 5 bases, with 15 bases left in between. Germline V gene data show CDR1 as DFQATT and CDR2 as SNEGSKA (reference sequence). CDR3 DNA sequence: TGCAGTGCTATAAGACCCGGAGTCAACGAGCAGTACTTC. As protein: CSAIRPGVNEQYF.

At least ten counts were recorded for this clonotype. The chain links TRBV10-3 to TRBJ1-6; D call uncertain. Looked up from germline, CDR1 is ENHRY and CDR2 is SYGVKD. Deletions cut 2 bases from V and 7 bases from J, with 9 bases between. CDR3 length: 14 residues. The CDR3 DNA reads as TGTGCCATCAGTGAGGCAACTCGGAATTCACCCCTCCACTTT. It yields the protein CAISEATRNSPLHF.

This clonotype was observed a single time. A much bigger clone sits one base away, suggesting this may be a read error. This chain uses TRBV5-1 with TRBJ2-5; a possible D gene is TRBD2 (5 bases). CDR3 length: 13 residues. V was trimmed by 3 bases and J by 1 base, leaving 7 bases between them. Germline V lookup: CDR1 SGHRS, CDR2 YFSETQ. The CDR3 DNA reads TGCGCCAGCAGCTCCCGGGGCCAAGAGACCCAGTACTTC. It encodes CASSSRGQETQYF. Drawing the rest from reference TRBV5-1 and TRBJ2-5, the complete variable domain is KAGVTQTPRYLIKTRGQQVTLSCSPISGHRSVSWYQQTPGQGLQFLFEYFSETQRNKGNFPGRFSGRQFSNSRSEMNVSTLELGDSALYLCASSSRGQETQYFGPGTRLLVL.

This clonotype was recorded only once. Mismatch with germline at one junction end may stem from a read error. The chain has TRBV3-1 and TRBJ2-2; a possible D gene is TRBD2 (6 bases). Germline values: CDR1 LGHDT, CDR2 YNNKEL (reference sequence). The CDR3 sequence is 14 residues long. CDR3 sequence: CASSQAGSTGELFF. The CDR3 DNA reads TGTGCCAGCAGCCAAGCCGGGAGCACCGGGGAGCTATTTTTT.